A selection of T cell receptor beta chains follows, all from one sample in a study of CD8 T cells in ankylosing spondylitis. TCRdb called the 5' RACE reads again in MiXCR, with one record for every CDR3 protein. The sample carries almost 250,000 distinct CDR3 sequences, about 30% recorded once. Sequenced sample: blood, either unsorted or a sorted T cell fraction (not recorded which). These receptors originate from a male donor with ankylosing spondylitis or in good health (not recorded which). CDR3s include the opening cysteine and the closing phenylalanine or tryptophan. The order of the fields is V gene, D gene, clone size, J gene, CDR3 DNA, CDR3 protein. A D gene is named only where the DNA matches it firmly. Some rows have no size entry. The others give once, few or many, or a class for an expanded clone.

v_gene: TRBV30
d_gene: NA
abundance: NA
j_gene: TRBJ2-3
CDR3nt: TGTGCCTGGAGTGTACCCGAGACAGCAGATACGCAGTATTTT
CDR3aa: CAWSVPETADTQYF

v_gene: TRBV12-3/TRBV12-4
d_gene: TRBD1
abundance: NA
j_gene: TRBJ2-2
CDR3nt: TGTGCCAGCAGTTCGGCAGGGGGCAATTCCGGGGAGCTGTTTTTT
CDR3aa: CASSSAGGNSGELFF

v_gene: TRBV29-1
d_gene: NA
abundance: NA
j_gene: TRBJ2-5
CDR3nt: TGCAGCGTTGTTCAGGGCGGTTCGGAGACCCAGTACTTC
CDR3aa: CSVVQGGSETQYF

v_gene: TRBV15
d_gene: NA
abundance: many
j_gene: TRBJ2-1
CDR3nt: TGTGCCACCAGCCCTAGGACACCCTACAATGAGCAGTTCTTC
CDR3aa: CATSPRTPYNEQFF

v_gene: TRBV29-1
d_gene: TRBD1
abundance: few
j_gene: TRBJ1-2
CDR3nt: TGCAGCGTTGACCGAGCGACAGGGCTTAAAGAAGGCTACACCTTC
CDR3aa: CSVDRATGLKEGYTF

v_gene: TRBV20-1
d_gene: TRBD2
abundance: NA
j_gene: TRBJ2-1
CDR3nt: TGCAGTGCTACCCCGAGCCCTAGCGGGGGGACCTACAATGAGCAGTTCTTC
CDR3aa: CSATPSPSGGTYNEQFF

v_gene: TRBV20-1
d_gene: NA
abundance: many
j_gene: TRBJ2-1
CDR3nt: TGCAGTGCTAGAGATTTTTCCGGGGACCACAATGAGCAGTTCTTC
CDR3aa: CSARDFSGDHNEQFF

v_gene: TRBV12-3/TRBV12-4
d_gene: NA
abundance: once
j_gene: TRBJ2-2
CDR3nt: TGTGCCAGCAGCCCGCCCCGCGACACCGGGGAGCTGTTTTTT
CDR3aa: CASSPPRDTGELFF

v_gene: TRBV20-1
d_gene: NA
abundance: many
j_gene: TRBJ1-2
CDR3nt: TGCAGTGCTAGAACCGCGGAGGGCTACACCTTC
CDR3aa: CSARTAEGYTF

v_gene: TRBV12-3/TRBV12-4
d_gene: TRBD2
abundance: few
j_gene: TRBJ2-1
CDR3nt: TGTGCCAGCAGTCCCGAGGGAGCGGGGGATGAGCAGTTCTTC
CDR3aa: CASSPEGAGDEQFF

v_gene: TRBV12-3/TRBV12-4
d_gene: TRBD2
abundance: NA
j_gene: TRBJ2-3
CDR3nt: TGTGCCAGCAGAGAGACCCTTGGACTAGCGGAGGATACGCAGTATTTT
CDR3aa: CASRETLGLAEDTQYF

v_gene: TRBV20-1
d_gene: TRBD1
abundance: few
j_gene: TRBJ2-5
CDR3nt: TGCAGTGCACAACGACAGGGGGCTAGGGGTGAGACCCAGTACTTC
CDR3aa: CSAQRQGARGETQYF

v_gene: TRBV15
d_gene: NA
abundance: NA
j_gene: TRBJ2-2
CDR3nt: TGTGCCACCGAGGTCTATCCGAACACCGGGGAGCTGTTTTTT
CDR3aa: CATEVYPNTGELFF

v_gene: TRBV6-4
d_gene: TRBD2
abundance: few
j_gene: TRBJ2-2
CDR3nt: TGTGCCACCCGAAGTGGGGAGGGAGCCACCGGGGAGCTGTTTTTT
CDR3aa: CATRSGEGATGELFF

v_gene: TRBV29-1
d_gene: TRBD2
abundance: many
j_gene: TRBJ2-3
CDR3nt: TGCAGCGTTGAATGGTCTAGCGGACGCACAGATACGCAGTATTTT
CDR3aa: CSVEWSSGRTDTQYF

v_gene: TRBV9
d_gene: NA
abundance: few
j_gene: TRBJ2-1
CDR3nt: TGTGCCAGCAGCCCCCCGAACCGACAGTACAATGAGCAGTTCTTC
CDR3aa: CASSPPNRQYNEQFF

v_gene: TRBV12-3/TRBV12-4
d_gene: TRBD1
abundance: NA
j_gene: TRBJ2-1
CDR3nt: TGTGCCAGCAGTTTGGACAGGGGGACCAATGAGCAGTTCTTC
CDR3aa: CASSLDRGTNEQFF

v_gene: TRBV6-1
d_gene: NA
abundance: NA
j_gene: TRBJ1-2
CDR3nt: TGTGCCAGCAGTGAACAGGGGCGGAGGGACTATGGCTACACCTTC
CDR3aa: CASSEQGRRDYGYTF

v_gene: TRBV6-4
d_gene: NA
abundance: many
j_gene: TRBJ2-6
CDR3nt: TGTGCCAGCAGTGAAGGGTCTGGGGCCAACGTCCTGACTTTC
CDR3aa: CASSEGSGANVLTF

v_gene: TRBV12-3/TRBV12-4
d_gene: NA
abundance: NA
j_gene: TRBJ2-5
CDR3nt: TGTGCCAGCGGGAACGAGTGGCCAGAGACCCAGTACTTC
CDR3aa: CASGNEWPETQYF

v_gene: TRBV7-6
d_gene: NA
abundance: NA
j_gene: TRBJ2-7
CDR3nt: TGTGCCAGCAGCTTATCCCGCATAAACGAGCAGTACTTC
CDR3aa: CASSLSRINEQYF

v_gene: TRBV20-1
d_gene: TRBD2
abundance: many
j_gene: TRBJ2-3
CDR3nt: TGCAGTGCTAGGGAGCTAGCGGGGGGGCCTGTGCGAGATACGCAGTATTTT
CDR3aa: CSARELAGGPVRDTQYF

v_gene: TRBV20-1
d_gene: NA
abundance: many
j_gene: TRBJ2-7
CDR3nt: TGCAGTGCTAGAGATGAGTTCGCCGAGCAGTACTTC
CDR3aa: CSARDEFAEQYF

v_gene: TRBV28
d_gene: TRBD2
abundance: NA
j_gene: TRBJ2-5
CDR3nt: TGTGCCAGCACAAGCGGGACCGCAGGGACCCAGTACTTC
CDR3aa: CASTSGTAGTQYF

v_gene: TRBV20-1
d_gene: TRBD1
abundance: few
j_gene: TRBJ2-6
CDR3nt: TGCAGTGCTAGAGGGACAGGCGTTGGGGCCAACGTCCTGACTTTC
CDR3aa: CSARGTGVGANVLTF

v_gene: TRBV2
d_gene: TRBD1
abundance: NA
j_gene: TRBJ2-6
CDR3nt: TGTGCCAGCAAGATGGGACAGGGCTACTCTGGGGCCAACGTCCTGACTTTC
CDR3aa: CASKMGQGYSGANVLTF

v_gene: TRBV29-1
d_gene: TRBD2
abundance: few
j_gene: TRBJ2-1
CDR3nt: TGCAGCGTTGGCCCGGGACTAGTCAATGAGCAGTTCTTC
CDR3aa: CSVGPGLVNEQFF

v_gene: TRBV20-1
d_gene: NA
abundance: many
j_gene: TRBJ2-7
CDR3nt: TGCAGTGCTAGTGACTACCAAAGCTCCTACGAGCAGTACTTC
CDR3aa: CSASDYQSSYEQYF

v_gene: TRBV12-3/TRBV12-4
d_gene: TRBD1
abundance: few
j_gene: TRBJ1-2
CDR3nt: TGTGCCAGCAGCCTAATGGGAAGGGGACAGGGTATGGACACCTTC
CDR3aa: CASSLMGRGQGMDTF

v_gene: TRBV6-1
d_gene: NA
abundance: NA
j_gene: TRBJ1-3
CDR3nt: TGTGCCAGCAGTGTGGGAGGCTCTGGAAACACCATATATTTT
CDR3aa: CASSVGGSGNTIYF

v_gene: TRBV20-1
d_gene: NA
abundance: few
j_gene: TRBJ1-1
CDR3nt: TGCAGTGCTAGCCCCGGGGACCGGATGAACACTGAAGCTTTCTTT
CDR3aa: CSASPGDRMNTEAFF

v_gene: TRBV6-1
d_gene: NA
abundance: few
j_gene: TRBJ2-1
CDR3nt: TGTGCCAGCAGGATGGCGGGGCCCAATGAGCAGTTCTTC
CDR3aa: CASRMAGPNEQFF

v_gene: TRBV20-1
d_gene: NA
abundance: NA
j_gene: TRBJ1-4
CDR3nt: TGCAGTGCTACCCGAGACAACTCCTTAACTAATGAAAAACTGTTTTTT
CDR3aa: CSATRDNSLTNEKLFF

v_gene: TRBV3-1
d_gene: NA
abundance: few
j_gene: TRBJ1-1
CDR3nt: TGTGCCAGCAGCCAACTAGTGGGGACTGAAGCTTTCTTT
CDR3aa: CASSQLVGTEAFF

v_gene: TRBV20-1
d_gene: NA
abundance: NA
j_gene: TRBJ1-2
CDR3nt: TGCAGTGCTTCCCGGACCAGTGGGGGCTACACCTTC
CDR3aa: CSASRTSGGYTF

v_gene: TRBV20-1
d_gene: NA
abundance: few
j_gene: TRBJ1-5
CDR3nt: TGCAGTGCTAGATCCTCGACAGCAGTAAATCAGCCCCAGCATTTT
CDR3aa: CSARSSTAVNQPQHF

v_gene: TRBV7-2
d_gene: NA
abundance: NA
j_gene: TRBJ2-7
CDR3nt: TGTGCCAGCAGCTTAGGACACAGTTCCTACGAGCAGTACTTC
CDR3aa: CASSLGHSSYEQYF

v_gene: TRBV28
d_gene: NA
abundance: few
j_gene: TRBJ2-3
CDR3nt: TGTGCCAGCAGCAGCTCGGCTGCAGATACGCAGTATTTT
CDR3aa: CASSSSAADTQYF

v_gene: TRBV12-3/TRBV12-4
d_gene: NA
abundance: NA
j_gene: TRBJ2-7
CDR3nt: TGTGCCAGCAGCCTCGGGGCGGACGAGCAGTACTTC
CDR3aa: CASSLGADEQYF

v_gene: TRBV5-1
d_gene: NA
abundance: few
j_gene: TRBJ1-4
CDR3nt: TGCGCCAGCAGCTTGGATTGGGGGGTCAGACCTAATGAAAAACTGTTTTTT
CDR3aa: CASSLDWGVRPNEKLFF

v_gene: TRBV7-8
d_gene: NA
abundance: NA
j_gene: TRBJ2-3
CDR3nt: TGTGCCAGCAGGGGGTTGAAAGATACGCAGTATTTT
CDR3aa: CASRGLKDTQYF

v_gene: TRBV6-1
d_gene: NA
abundance: NA
j_gene: TRBJ2-7
CDR3nt: TGTGCCAGCAGTATCCCTTCTCGAGACGAGCAGTACTTC
CDR3aa: CASSIPSRDEQYF

v_gene: TRBV10-3
d_gene: NA
abundance: few
j_gene: TRBJ1-1
CDR3nt: TGTGCCATCATGGGTACGGGCCCTTTAGGAGCTTTCTTT
CDR3aa: CAIMGTGPLGAFF

v_gene: TRBV27
d_gene: NA
abundance: NA
j_gene: TRBJ2-3
CDR3nt: TGTGCCAGCAGTCCCCGGACGGGAGACACAGATACGCAGTATTTT
CDR3aa: CASSPRTGDTDTQYF

v_gene: TRBV21-1
d_gene: NA
abundance: NA
j_gene: TRBJ2-7
CDR3nt: TGTGCCAGCAGCAAAGGGGACGGGTACTTC
CDR3aa: CASSKGDGYF

v_gene: TRBV20-1
d_gene: NA
abundance: NA
j_gene: TRBJ2-1
CDR3nt: TGCAGTGCGCTACAGGGAGGTGTGAATGAGCAGTTCTTC
CDR3aa: CSALQGGVNEQFF

v_gene: TRBV12-3/TRBV12-4
d_gene: NA
abundance: NA
j_gene: TRBJ2-3
CDR3nt: TGTGCCAGCAGTTTAGAGGGGGGGCGAAGGACAGATACGCAGTATTTT
CDR3aa: CASSLEGGRRTDTQYF

v_gene: TRBV7-8
d_gene: NA
abundance: many
j_gene: TRBJ2-3
CDR3nt: TGTGCCAGCAGCTTAGTTTCAGACACAGATACGCAGTATTTT
CDR3aa: CASSLVSDTDTQYF

v_gene: TRBV20-1
d_gene: NA
abundance: few
j_gene: TRBJ1-1
CDR3nt: TGCAGTGCTAGCGTGGCAGGGAAGGGGAACACTGAAGCTTTCTTT
CDR3aa: CSASVAGKGNTEAFF